This T cell receptor (beta chain) was sequenced in a study of T cell repertoires in cytomegalovirus infection. Study at large: A matching HLA type, together with CMV infection, was signaled by public TCR beta signatures. Study-wide results and caveats: Individuals carrying CMV plus the relevant HLA were identified by cumulative frequency of public TCR beta families. The ex vivo response was dominated by HLA-C-restricted CMV-specific TCR beta clonotypes.

This clonotype was recorded a few times. Its antigen is currently unknown. This CDR3 has 13 amino acids. Germline V CDR1 and CDR2: SNHLY, FYNNEI. V lost 7 bases to trimming and J lost 5 bases, with 13 bases between them. TCRdb processed the reads anew with MiXCR; each CDR3 protein has one entry. The sample lists 250,000 to 300,000 distinct CDR3 sequences; roughly an eighth were seen once. Sequencing input: PBMCs. This TCR was recovered from a human donor in good health (CMV status not recorded). Some clones in this sample may be carry-over from other donors' samples. V gene TRBV2 combines with J gene TRBJ2-3; D is unclear. The DNA of the CDR3 is TGTGCCAGCAAAACGGCCTGGGAAGATACGCAGTATTTT. This sequence encodes CASKTAWEDTQYF.